This TCR beta chain was identified during a study of long-term antiretroviral therapy in people with HIV. Notes on the study in general: Clones expanded before ART dominated the repertoire at all time points. Possibly under older ART regimens, blood was drawn between about 2003 and 2018. Among HIV repertoires, CDR3 length ranges were narrower than those of controls.

With survey level as its setting, the immunoSEQ assay was v3.0. Method: immunoSEQ multiplex PCR; TCRdb's copy keeps in-frame clones and lacks some. The sample contains 42,000 or so clones, about 89% of which appear only once. CDR1 and CDR2 (germline): PRHDT, FYEKMQ (reference sequence). The germline V and J ends were trimmed by 6 bases and 0 bases, with 12 bases remaining between them. This CDR3 contains 16 residues. Comments on this clone: As yet, its antigen is unknown.

Sequenced material: unsorted PBMCs, taken 0.1 years before starting antiretroviral therapy. The sequence came from a woman in her 50s with HIV. This chain connects TRBV13 to TRBJ2-6; maybe TRBD1 (6 bases). The CDR3, as DNA: TGTGCCAGCAGTTCCCGCAGGGGCTCTGGGGCCAACGTCCTGACTTTC. Translated: CASSSRRGSGANVLTF.